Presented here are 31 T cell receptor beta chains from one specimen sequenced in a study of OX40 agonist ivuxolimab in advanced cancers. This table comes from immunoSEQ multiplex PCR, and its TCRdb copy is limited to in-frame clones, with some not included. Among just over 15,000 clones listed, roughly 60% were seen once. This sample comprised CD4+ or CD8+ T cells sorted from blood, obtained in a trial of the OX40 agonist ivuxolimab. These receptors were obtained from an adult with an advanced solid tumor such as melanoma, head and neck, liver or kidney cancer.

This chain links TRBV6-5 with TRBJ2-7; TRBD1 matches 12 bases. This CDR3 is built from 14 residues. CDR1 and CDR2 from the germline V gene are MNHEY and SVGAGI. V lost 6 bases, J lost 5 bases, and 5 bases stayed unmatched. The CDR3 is CASSPGQGADEQYF. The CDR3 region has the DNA TGTGCCAGCAGCCCGGGACAGGGGGCAGACGAGCAGTACTTC.

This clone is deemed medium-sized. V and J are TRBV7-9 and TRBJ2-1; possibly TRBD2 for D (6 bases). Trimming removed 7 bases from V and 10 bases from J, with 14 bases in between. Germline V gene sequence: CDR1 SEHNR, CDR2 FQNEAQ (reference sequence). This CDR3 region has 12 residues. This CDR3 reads CASKMGSGEQFF. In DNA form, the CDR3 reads TGTGCCAGCAAGATGGGGAGCGGGGAGCAGTTCTTC.

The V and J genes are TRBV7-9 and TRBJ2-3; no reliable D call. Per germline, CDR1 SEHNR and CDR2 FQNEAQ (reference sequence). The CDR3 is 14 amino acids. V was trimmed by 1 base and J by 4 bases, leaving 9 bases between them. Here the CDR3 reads CASSLVVVPDTQYF. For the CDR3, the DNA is TGTGCCAGCAGCTTAGTGGTAGTCCCAGATACGCAGTATTTT.

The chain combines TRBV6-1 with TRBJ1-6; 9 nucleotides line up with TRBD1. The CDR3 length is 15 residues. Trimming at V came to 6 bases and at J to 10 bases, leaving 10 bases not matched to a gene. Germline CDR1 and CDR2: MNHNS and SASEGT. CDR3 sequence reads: CASSEGQGSGSPLHF. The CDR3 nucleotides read TGTGCCAGCAGCGAGGGACAGGGCAGTGGGTCACCCCTCCACTTT.

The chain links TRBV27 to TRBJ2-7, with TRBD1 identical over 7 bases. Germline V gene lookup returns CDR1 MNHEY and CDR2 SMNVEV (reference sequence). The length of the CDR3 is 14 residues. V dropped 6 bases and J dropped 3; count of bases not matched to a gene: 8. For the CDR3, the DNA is TGTGCCAGCAGCCCCGGGACAGCTTTCTACGAGCAGTACTTC. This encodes CASSPGTAFYEQYF.

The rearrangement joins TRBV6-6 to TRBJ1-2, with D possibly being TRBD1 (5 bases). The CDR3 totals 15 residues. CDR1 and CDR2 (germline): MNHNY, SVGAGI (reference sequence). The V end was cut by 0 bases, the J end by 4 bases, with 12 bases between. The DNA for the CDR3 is TGTGCCAGCAGTTACTCTATCCAGGGTGGCTATGGCTACACCTTC. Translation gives CASSYSIQGGYGYTF.

DNA for the CDR3: TGCGCCAGCAGCTTCATGGGTCATAATTCACCCCTCCACTTT. Its translation is CASSFMGHNSPLHF. The V and J genes are TRBV5-1 and TRBJ1-6; D gene ambiguous. CDR3 length: 14 amino acids. V shed 2 bases and J shed 5 bases, with 8 bases lying between them. The germline gives CDR1 SGHRS, CDR2 YFSETQ.

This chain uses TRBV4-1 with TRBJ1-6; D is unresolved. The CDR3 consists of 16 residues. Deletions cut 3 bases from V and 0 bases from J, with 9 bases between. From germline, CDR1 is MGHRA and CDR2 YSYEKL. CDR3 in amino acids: CASSHLGSSYNSPLHF. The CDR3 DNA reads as TGCGCCAGCAGCCACTTGGGGAGCTCCTATAATTCACCCCTCCACTTT.

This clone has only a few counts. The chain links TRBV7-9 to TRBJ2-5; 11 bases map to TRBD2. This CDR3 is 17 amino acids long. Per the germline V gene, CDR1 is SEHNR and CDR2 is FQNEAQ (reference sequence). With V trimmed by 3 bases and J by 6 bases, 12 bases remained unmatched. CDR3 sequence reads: CASSFDLLAGGPQTQYF. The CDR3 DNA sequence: TGTGCCAGCAGCTTCGATCTCTTAGCGGGGGGGCCGCAGACCCAGTACTTC.

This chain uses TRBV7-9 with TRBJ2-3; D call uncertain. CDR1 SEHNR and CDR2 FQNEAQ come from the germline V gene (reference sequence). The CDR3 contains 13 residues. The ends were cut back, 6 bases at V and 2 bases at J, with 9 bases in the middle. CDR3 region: CASSLYSTDTQYF. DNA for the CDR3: TGTGCCAGCAGTCTCTATTCCACAGATACGCAGTATTTT.

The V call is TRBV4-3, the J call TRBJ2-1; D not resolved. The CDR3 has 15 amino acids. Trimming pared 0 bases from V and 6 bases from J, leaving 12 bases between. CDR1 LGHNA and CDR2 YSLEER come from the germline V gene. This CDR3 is CASSQDPGPFNEQFF. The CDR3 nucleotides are TGCGCCAGCAGCCAAGATCCCGGCCCGTTCAATGAGCAGTTCTTC.

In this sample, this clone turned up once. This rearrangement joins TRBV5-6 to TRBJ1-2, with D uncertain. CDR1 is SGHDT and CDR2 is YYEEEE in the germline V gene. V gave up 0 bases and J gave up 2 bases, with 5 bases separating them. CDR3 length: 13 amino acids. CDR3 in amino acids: CASSLGRNYGYTF. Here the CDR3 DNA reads TGTGCCAGCAGCTTGGGGAGGAACTATGGCTACACCTTC.

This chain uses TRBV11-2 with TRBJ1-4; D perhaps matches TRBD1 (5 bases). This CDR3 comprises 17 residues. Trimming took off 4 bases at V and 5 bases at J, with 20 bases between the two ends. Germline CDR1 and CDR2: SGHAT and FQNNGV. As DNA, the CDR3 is TGTGCCAGCAGCTCCGGGGCTTGGGGGGTAGAGAATGAAAAACTGTTTTTT. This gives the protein CASSSGAWGVENEKLFF.

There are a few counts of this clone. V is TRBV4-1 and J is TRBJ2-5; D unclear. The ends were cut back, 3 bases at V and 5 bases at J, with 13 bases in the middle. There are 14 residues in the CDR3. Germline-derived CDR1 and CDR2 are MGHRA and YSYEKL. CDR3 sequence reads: CASSQGLSVETQYF. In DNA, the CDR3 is TGCGCCAGCAGCCAGGGCTTATCCGTGGAGACCCAGTACTTC.

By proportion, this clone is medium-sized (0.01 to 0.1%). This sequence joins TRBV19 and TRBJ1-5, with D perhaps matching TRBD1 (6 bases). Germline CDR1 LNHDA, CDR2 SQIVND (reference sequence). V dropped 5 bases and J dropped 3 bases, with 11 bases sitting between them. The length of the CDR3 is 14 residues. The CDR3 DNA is TGTGCCAGTAGTTTCGGGGGCCCCAATCAGCCCCAGCATTTT. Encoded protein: CASSFGGPNQPQHF.

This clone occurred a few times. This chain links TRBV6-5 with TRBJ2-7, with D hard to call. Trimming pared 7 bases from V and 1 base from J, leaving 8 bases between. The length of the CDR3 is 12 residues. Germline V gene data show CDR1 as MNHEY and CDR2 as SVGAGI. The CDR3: CASTDQSYEQYF. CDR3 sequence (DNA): TGTGCCAGCACCGACCAATCCTACGAGCAGTACTTC.

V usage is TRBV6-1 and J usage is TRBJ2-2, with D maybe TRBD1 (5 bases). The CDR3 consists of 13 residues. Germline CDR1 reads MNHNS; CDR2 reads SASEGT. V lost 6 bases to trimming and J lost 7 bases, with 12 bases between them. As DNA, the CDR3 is TGTGCCAGCAGAGAACAGGAGAGCGGGGAGCTGTTTTTT. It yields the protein CASREQESGELFF.

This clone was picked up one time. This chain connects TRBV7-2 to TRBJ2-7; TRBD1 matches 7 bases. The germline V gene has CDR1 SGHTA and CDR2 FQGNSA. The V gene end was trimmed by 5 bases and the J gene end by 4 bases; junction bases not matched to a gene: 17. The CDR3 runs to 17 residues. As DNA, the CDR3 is TGTGCCAGCAGCCCCCTGCAAGGGGGCGCGTCTCAATACGAGCAGTACTTC. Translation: CASSPLQGGASQYEQYF.

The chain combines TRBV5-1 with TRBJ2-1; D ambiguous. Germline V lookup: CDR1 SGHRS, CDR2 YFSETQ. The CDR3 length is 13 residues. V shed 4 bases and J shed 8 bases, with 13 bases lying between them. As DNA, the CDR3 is TGCGCCAGCAGCCCCTCCTTAGTGGATGAGCAGTTCTTC. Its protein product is CASSPSLVDEQFF. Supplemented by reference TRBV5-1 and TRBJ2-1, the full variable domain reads KAGVTQTPRYLIKTRGQQVTLSCSPISGHRSVSWYQQTPGQGLQFLFEYFSETQRNKGNFPGRFSGRQFSNSRSEMNVSTLELGDSALYLCASSPSLVDEQFFGPGTRLTVL.

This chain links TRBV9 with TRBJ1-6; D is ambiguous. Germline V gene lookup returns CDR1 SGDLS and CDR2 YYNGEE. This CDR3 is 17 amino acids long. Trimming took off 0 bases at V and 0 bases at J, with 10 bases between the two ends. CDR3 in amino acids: CASSVDGGSSYNSPLHF. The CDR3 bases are TGTGCCAGCAGCGTAGATGGCGGGAGCTCCTATAATTCACCCCTCCACTTT.

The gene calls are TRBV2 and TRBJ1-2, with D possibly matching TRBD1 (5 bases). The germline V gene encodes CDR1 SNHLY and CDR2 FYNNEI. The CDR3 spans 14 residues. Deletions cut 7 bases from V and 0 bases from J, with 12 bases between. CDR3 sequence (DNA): TGTGCCAGCATAGACAGCGAGGCTAACTATGGCTACACCTTC. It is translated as CASIDSEANYGYTF.

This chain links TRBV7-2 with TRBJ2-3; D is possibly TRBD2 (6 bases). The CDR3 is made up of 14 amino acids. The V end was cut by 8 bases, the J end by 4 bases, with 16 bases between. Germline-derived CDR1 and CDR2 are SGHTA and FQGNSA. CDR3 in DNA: TGTGCCAGCTCCAGACTAGAGTCCCCAGATACGCAGTATTTT. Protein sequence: CASSRLESPDTQYF.

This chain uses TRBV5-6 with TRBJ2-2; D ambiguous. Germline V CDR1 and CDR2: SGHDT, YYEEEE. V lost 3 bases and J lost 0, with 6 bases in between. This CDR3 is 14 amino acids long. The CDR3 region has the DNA TGTGCCAGCAGCTCCCCAGCGAACACCGGGGAGCTGTTTTTT. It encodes CASSSPANTGELFF.

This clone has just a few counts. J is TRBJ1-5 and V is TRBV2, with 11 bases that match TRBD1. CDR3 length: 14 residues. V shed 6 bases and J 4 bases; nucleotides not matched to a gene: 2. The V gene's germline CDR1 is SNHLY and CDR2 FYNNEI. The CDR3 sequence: CASRGTGGNQPQHF. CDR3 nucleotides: TGTGCCAGCAGAGGGACAGGGGGGAATCAGCCCCAGCATTTT.

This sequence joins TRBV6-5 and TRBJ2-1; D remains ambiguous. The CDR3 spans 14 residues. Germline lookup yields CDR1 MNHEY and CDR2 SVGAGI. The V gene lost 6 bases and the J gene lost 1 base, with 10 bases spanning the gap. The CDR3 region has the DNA TGTGCCAGCAGCAGTTCCGCATCCTACAATGAGCAGTTCTTC. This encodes CASSSSASYNEQFF.

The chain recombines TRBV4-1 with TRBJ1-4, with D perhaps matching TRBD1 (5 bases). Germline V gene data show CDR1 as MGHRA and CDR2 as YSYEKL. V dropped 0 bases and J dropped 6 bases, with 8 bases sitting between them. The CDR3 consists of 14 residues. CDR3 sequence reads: CASSQEGTYEKLFF. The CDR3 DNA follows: TGCGCCAGCAGCCAAGAAGGGACTTATGAAAAACTGTTTTTT.

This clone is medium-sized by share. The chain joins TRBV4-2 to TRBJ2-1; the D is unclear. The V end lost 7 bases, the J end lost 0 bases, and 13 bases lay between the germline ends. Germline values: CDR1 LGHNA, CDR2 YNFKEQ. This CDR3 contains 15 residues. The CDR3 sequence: CASTPWSRSYNEQFF. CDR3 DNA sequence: TGTGCCAGCACCCCTTGGTCTCGCTCCTACAATGAGCAGTTCTTC.

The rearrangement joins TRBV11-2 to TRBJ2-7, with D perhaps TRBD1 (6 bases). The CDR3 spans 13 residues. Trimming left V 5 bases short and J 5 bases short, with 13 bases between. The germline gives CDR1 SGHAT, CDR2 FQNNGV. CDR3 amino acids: CASSKIGGNEQYF. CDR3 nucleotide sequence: TGTGCCAGCAGCAAAATAGGGGGTAACGAGCAGTACTTC.

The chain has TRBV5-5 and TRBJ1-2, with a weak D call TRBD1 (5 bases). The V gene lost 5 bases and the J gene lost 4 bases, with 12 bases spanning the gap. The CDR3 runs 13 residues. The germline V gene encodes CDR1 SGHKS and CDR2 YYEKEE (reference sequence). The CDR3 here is CASSHGGTYGYTF. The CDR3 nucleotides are TGTGCCAGCAGTCACGGGGGGACCTATGGCTACACCTTC.

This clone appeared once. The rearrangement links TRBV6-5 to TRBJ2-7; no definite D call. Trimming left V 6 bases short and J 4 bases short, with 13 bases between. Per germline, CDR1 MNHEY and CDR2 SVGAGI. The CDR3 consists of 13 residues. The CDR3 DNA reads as TGTGCCAGCAGCCTCGCCGGGTATTACGAGCAGTACTTC. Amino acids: CASSLAGYYEQYF.

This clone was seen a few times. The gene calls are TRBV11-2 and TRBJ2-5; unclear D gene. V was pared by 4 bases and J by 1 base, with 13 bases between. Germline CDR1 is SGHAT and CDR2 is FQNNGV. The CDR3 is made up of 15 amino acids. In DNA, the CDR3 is TGTGCCAGCAGCTCGCCCGGGCGGTCCCAAGAGACCCAGTACTTC. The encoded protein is CASSSPGRSQETQYF.